These 16 T cell receptor beta chains were sequenced from one sample in a study of blood T cell repertoires in COVID-19. Generated by immunoSEQ multiplex PCR, the TCRdb table keeps only in-frame clones and is missing some. The sample shows roughly 400,000 clones, 70% to 90% of them seen only once. What was sequenced was PBMCs or T cells enriched from blood (not recorded which). The source is a woman under 30 who had been exposed to COVID-19.

The rearrangement joins TRBV5-4 to TRBJ1-4; 10 bases are shared with TRBD1. V shed 5 bases, J shed 6 bases, and the junction held 4 bases outside the gene matches. CDR3 length: 14 amino acids. Germline V CDR1 and CDR2: SGHNT, YYREEE (reference sequence). The CDR3 DNA reads as TGTGCCAGCAGTCAGGGGACAGGGGATGAAAAACTGTTTTTT. Translating it yields CASSQGTGDEKLFF.

The genes are TRBV4-1 and TRBJ2-3, with 16 positions matching TRBD2. This CDR3 spans 20 amino acids. Germline V lookup: CDR1 MGHRA, CDR2 YSYEKL. V lost 3 bases, J lost 1 base, and 10 bases stayed unmatched. In nucleotides, the CDR3 is TGCGCCAGCAGCCAGACGGGACTAGCGGGAGGGCCAAGCGGCACAGATACGCAGTATTTT. It is translated as CASSQTGLAGGPSGTDTQYF.

CDR3 sequence (DNA): TGTGCCAGCAGCGACAGACAAGAGACCCAGTACTTC. Translation: CASSDRQETQYF. The chain uses TRBV21-1 and TRBJ2-5; TRBD1 reflects the table's D call only, with no check against the DNA. TRBV21-1 is a recognized pseudogene. The CDR3 sequence is 12 residues long.

This sequence joins TRBV7-2 and TRBJ1-1, with D unresolved. Germline V CDR1 and CDR2: SGHTA, FQGNSA. Trimming left V 0 bases short and J 8 bases short, with 10 bases between. The CDR3 is 13 residues long. CDR3 nucleotides: TGTGCCAGCAGCTTAGCCCCTTCCTTAGAAGCTTTCTTT. Its protein is CASSLAPSLEAFF.

The V call is TRBV28, the J call TRBJ1-2; 9 bases align to TRBD1. CDR1 is MDHEN and CDR2 is SYDVKM in the germline V gene. V gave up 5 bases and J gave up 7 bases; unmatched junction bases: 5. The CDR3 is made up of 13 amino acids. The DNA for the CDR3 is TGTGCCAGCAGTCCTCACAGGGGGCTTGGCTACACCTTC. Translation: CASSPHRGLGYTF.

This clone was seen more than once but under ten times. The chain employs TRBV7-2 and TRBJ2-3, with TRBD1 matching over 9 bases. Germline trimming cut 4 bases from V and 4 bases from J; bases unmatched to any gene: 12. This CDR3 comprises 17 residues. Germline values: CDR1 SGHTA, CDR2 FQGNSA. CDR3 sequence (DNA): TGTGCCAGCAGCTGGATAGCTTCGGGACAGGGCCCAGATACGCAGTATTTT. It specifies CASSWIASGQGPDTQYF.

This chain joins TRBV19 and TRBJ2-1; TRBD2 matches 8 bases. After removal of 6 bases from V and 1 base from J, the junction contained 5 bases not matched to a gene. This CDR3 has 15 residues. Looked up from germline, CDR1 is LNHDA and CDR2 is SQIVND (reference sequence). CDR3 sequence: CASSLLAVSYNEQFF. For the CDR3, the DNA is TGTGCCAGTAGCCTACTAGCGGTTTCCTACAATGAGCAGTTCTTC. Supplemented by reference TRBV19 and TRBJ2-1, the full variable domain reads DGGITQSPKYLFRKEGQNVTLSCEQNLNHDAMYWYRQDPGQGLRLIYYSQIVNDFQKGDIAEGYSVSREKKESFPLTVTSAQKNPTAFYLCASSLLAVSYNEQFFGPGTRLTVL.

J is TRBJ2-7 and V is TRBV6-6, with 10 bases lining up with TRBD2. CDR1 and CDR2 from the germline V gene are MNHNY and SVGAGI (reference sequence). Germline trimming cut 2 bases from V and 3 bases from J; bases unmatched to any gene: 4. This CDR3 is 15 amino acids long. CDR3 in DNA: TGTGCCAGCAGTTACACTAGCGGGGACAACTACGAGCAGTACTTC. Amino acid sequence: CASSYTSGDNYEQYF.

This clone was recorded only once. V usage is TRBV6-4 and J usage is TRBJ2-1, with 11 bases that match TRBD2. Germline CDR1 and CDR2: MRHNA and SNTAGT. The V and J ends lost 6 bases and 6 bases, in that order; junction bases with no gene match: 13. This CDR3 spans 17 amino acids. The CDR3 reads CASRDTGGLAGGNEQFF. In nucleotides, the CDR3 is TGTGCCAGCAGGGATACCGGAGGGCTAGCGGGGGGCAATGAGCAGTTCTTC.

The chain employs TRBV28 and TRBJ2-5; 8 positions match TRBD2. J was trimmed by 2 bases and V by 3 bases; bases with no gene match: 5. Germline V gene sequence: CDR1 MDHEN, CDR2 SYDVKM. The CDR3 has 15 residues. DNA for the CDR3: TGTGCCAGCAGTTTGCCGGGACTAGTTCAAGAGACCCAGTACTTC. Amino acid sequence: CASSLPGLVQETQYF. The full variable domain, in which reference TRBV28 and TRBJ2-5 provide the parts outside the CDR3, is DVKVTQSSRYLVKRTGEKVFLECVQDMDHENMFWYRQDPGLGLRLIYFSYDVKMKEKGDIPEGYSVSREKKERFSLILESASTNQTSMYLCASSLPGLVQETQYFGPGTRLLVL.

This chain uses TRBV5-6 with TRBJ1-6; 9 nucleotides match TRBD1. The J segment lost 7 bases and the V segment lost 0 bases, leaving 5 bases of the junction unmatched. Germline CDR1 SGHDT, CDR2 YYEEEE. This CDR3 is built from 16 residues. CDR3 sequence: CASSLGPGQGNSPLHF. In DNA form, the CDR3 reads TGTGCCAGCAGCTTGGGGCCGGGACAGGGCAATTCACCCCTCCACTTT.

To note about this clone: This same CDR3 is encoded by further DNA sequences in the sample. This rearrangement joins TRBV28 to TRBJ1-4; 7 nucleotides match TRBD1. J lost 8 bases, V lost 6 bases, and 12 bases had no gene match. This CDR3 has 15 residues. Looked up from germline, CDR1 is MDHEN and CDR2 is SYDVKM. The CDR3 reads CASSPSGQASEKLFF. The CDR3 DNA follows: TGTGCCAGCAGCCCCTCAGGACAGGCTTCGGAAAAACTGTTTTTT.

This chain links TRBV7-6 with TRBJ2-1; tentatively, D is TRBD2 (7 bases). Deletions cut 2 bases from V and 8 bases from J, with 13 bases between. Germline CDR1 reads SGHVS; CDR2 reads FNYEAQ. CDR3 size: 14 residues. The CDR3 sequence is CASSLWGGGDEQFF. Written as DNA, the CDR3 is TGTGCCAGCAGCTTATGGGGCGGGGGCGATGAGCAGTTCTTC.

The chain links TRBV10-2 to TRBJ1-6; TRBD1 might be the D (6 bases). With 2 bases removed from V and 7 bases from J, the gap between germline ends came to 9 bases. The CDR3 has 14 amino acids. Germline CDR1 and CDR2: WSHSY and SAAADI. The CDR3 DNA follows: TGCGCCAGCAGTGAGCGGCAGGGGAATTCACCCCTCCACTTT. This gives the protein CASSERQGNSPLHF.

The chain carries TRBV7-8 and TRBJ2-1, with D unclear. Per the germline V gene, CDR1 is SGHVS and CDR2 is FQNEAQ. The CDR3 covers 15 residues. The CDR3: CASVAANAPFHEQFF. The CDR3 nucleotides read TGTGCGAGCGTTGCGGCCAACGCCCCTTTTCACGAGCAGTTCTTC.

J is TRBJ2-7 and V is TRBV5-4; tentatively, D is TRBD2 (6 bases). The CDR3 totals 15 residues. V lost 9 bases, J lost 2 bases, and 21 bases lay in between. Germline V gives CDR1 SGHNT, CDR2 YYREEE (reference sequence). The CDR3 DNA follows: TGTGCCACCCGTGGTGGGGAGGCCCCAACCTACGAGCAGTACTTC. Translating gives CATRGGEAPTYEQYF.